The clone carrying this TCR beta chain was found many times. The antigen is unknown. The read falls 3 residues short of the CDR3 end, and the missing part is taken from the germline J gene. The data were obtained in a study of T cell clonality in common variable immunodeficiency. Study-wide results and limits: What drives increased CVID clonality needs T cell subpopulation sequencing.

Assay used: immunoSEQ multiplex PCR; TCRdb lists only in-frame clones, some missing. The profile covers approximately 44,000 clones, none occurring a single time. The J segment lost 5 bases and the V segment lost 0 bases, leaving 6 bases of the junction unmatched. Germline V CDR1 and CDR2: MRHNA, SNTAGT. The CDR3 covers 16 residues. Each donor provided about 4.5 to 8.5 ml of heparinized whole blood. The sequence came from a person between 18 and 70 years old in good health. The chain links TRBV6-4 to TRBJ2-3, with TRBD2 identical over 9 bases. The sequencing sample was made of peripheral blood mononuclear cells. The part of the CDR3 DNA that was read is TGTGCCAGCAGTGACTCGCCGGCGGGGGGGGGAGATACG. Its translation: CASSDSPAGGGDT. The whole CDR3 is CASSDSPAGGGDTQYF.